This TCR beta chain appears in the sequencing data of a study of shared clonotypes between healthy human individuals. About the research overall: A couple of women and a few men aged 18 to 49 made up the donors.

Deep-level assay runs were performed. The table came from immunoSEQ multiplex PCR; TCRdb's copy has only in-frame clones and leaves some out. The sample includes 1.5 million to 2.5 million clones, about 95% of them seen just once. Positively selected for CCR7, the CD45RO-negative cells used as naive CD8 cells excluded terminally differentiated effector memory CD45RA+ cells. The origin of this receptor is a man aged 18 to 30 in good health. The sequenced sample was naive CD8+ T cells sorted from blood.

The CDR3 protein is CASSDSHPTYNSPLHF. In nucleotides, the CDR3 is TGTGCCAGCAGTGACAGCCACCCGACTTATAATTCACCCCTCCACTTT. The chain has TRBV2 and TRBJ1-6, with D uncertain. CDR1 SNHLY and CDR2 FYNNEI come from the germline V gene. The CDR3 contains 16 residues. The V end lost 3 bases, the J end lost 4 bases, and 13 bases lay between the germline ends.